Each of the 9 T cell receptor beta chains below was sequenced from the same sample in a study of T cell responses to AZD1222 COVID-19 vaccine. TCRdb keeps only in-frame clones here, not all; method: immunoSEQ multiplex PCR. The sample holds about 170,000 clones, approximately 88% seen once. This specimen consisted of peripheral blood, obtained 28 days after the second AZD1222 dose. The receptors here all came from an adult who received the AZD1222 COVID-19 vaccine.

There are a few counts of this clone. The chain couples TRBV14 to TRBJ1-1; 8 bases align to TRBD1. The CDR3 has 14 amino acids. J was trimmed by 3 bases and V by 1 base; bases with no gene match: 1. Germline V lookup: CDR1 SGHDN, CDR2 FVKESK. In DNA form, the CDR3 reads TGTGCCAGCAGCCAAGCAGGGGGCTACACTGAAGCTTTCTTT. This encodes CASSQAGGYTEAFF.

This rearrangement joins TRBV7-2 to TRBJ1-6; 7 bases fit TRBD1. CDR1 is SGHTA and CDR2 is FQGNSA in the germline V gene. V lost 1 base, J lost 5 bases, and 8 bases stayed unmatched. CDR3 length: 17 amino acids. The CDR3 DNA sequence: TGTGCCAGCAGCTTAGTTAGGGGGCTTATCGATAATTCACCCCTCCACTTT. Residues: CASSLVRGLIDNSPLHF.

This clone was observed a single time. The chain uses TRBV25-1 and TRBJ2-1, with D unresolved. CDR3 length: 15 amino acids. The germline CDR1 and CDR2 sequences are MGHDK and SYGVNS. The V end lost 1 base, the J end lost 3 bases, and 10 bases lay between the germline ends. The CDR3 region is CASSEFGRNYNEQFF. The CDR3 DNA sequence: TGTGCCAGCAGTGAATTCGGACGCAACTACAATGAGCAGTTCTTC.

V usage is TRBV19 and J usage is TRBJ1-2, with D possibly TRBD1 on 5 matching bases. The V and J ends lost 5 bases and 0 bases respectively, with 13 bases between them. The CDR3 runs 15 residues. From germline, CDR1 is LNHDA and CDR2 SQIVND (reference sequence). The CDR3 loop is CASSPSGVSNYGYTF. CDR3 bases: TGTGCCAGTAGTCCGTCGGGGGTTTCTAACTATGGCTACACCTTC. Together with reference TRBV19 and TRBJ1-2, the CDR3 gives the full variable domain: DGGITQSPKYLFRKEGQNVTLSCEQNLNHDAMYWYRQDPGQGLRLIYYSQIVNDFQKGDIAEGYSVSREKKESFPLTVTSAQKNPTAFYLCASSPSGVSNYGYTFGSGTRLTVV.

This clone was picked up one time. The V gene is TRBV18, the J gene TRBJ2-3; D perhaps matches TRBD2 (6 bases). With 3 bases removed from V and 5 bases from J, the gap between germline ends came to 12 bases. There are 14 residues in the CDR3. In germline, CDR1 is KGHSH, CDR2 LQKENI. The CDR3 region is CASSPGTPIDTQYF. The CDR3 DNA reads TGTGCCAGCTCACCCGGGACTCCGATAGATACGCAGTATTTT.

This clone occurred a few times. V usage is TRBV6-5 and J usage is TRBJ2-1; 13 bases match TRBD2. The V gene end was trimmed by 4 bases and the J gene end by 8 bases; junction bases not matched to a gene: 5. Germline V gives CDR1 MNHEY, CDR2 SVGAGI. The length of the CDR3 is 15 residues. CDR3 protein: CASSLLAGGPDEQFF. Here the CDR3 DNA reads TGTGCCAGCAGTTTACTAGCGGGGGGGCCCGATGAGCAGTTCTTC.

The V gene is TRBV5-1, the J gene TRBJ1-2; D might be TRBD1 (5 bases). The V gene's germline CDR1 is SGHRS and CDR2 YFSETQ. The CDR3 extends over 13 amino acids. V lost 0 bases, J lost 10 bases, and 13 bases lay in between. CDR3 DNA sequence: TGCGCCAGCAGCTTGGCCGGATCAGGACACTACACCTTC. This codes for CASSLAGSGHYTF. The full variable domain, in which reference TRBV5-1 and TRBJ1-2 provide the parts outside the CDR3, is KAGVTQTPRYLIKTRGQQVTLSCSPISGHRSVSWYQQTPGQGLQFLFEYFSETQRNKGNFPGRFSGRQFSNSRSEMNVSTLELGDSALYLCASSLAGSGHYTFGSGTRLTVV.

The chain uses TRBV6-5 and TRBJ1-1; tentative D call: TRBD1 (5 bases). CDR1 is MNHEY and CDR2 is SVGAGI in the germline V gene. This CDR3 contains 14 residues. Trimming took off 6 bases at V and 0 bases at J, with 11 bases between the two ends. This CDR3 is CASSRRGLNTEAFF. In DNA form, the CDR3 reads TGTGCCAGCAGCCGGCGGGGGTTGAACACTGAAGCTTTCTTT.

This rearrangement joins TRBV9 to TRBJ1-2; D may be TRBD1 (6 bases). V was clipped by 4 bases and J by 4 bases, with 14 bases between them. The CDR3 consists of 14 residues. Germline loops: CDR1 SGDLS, CDR2 YYNGEE. The CDR3 coding sequence is TGTGCCAGCAGCACCCAACAGGGCCCCTATGGCTACACCTTC. It yields the protein CASSTQQGPYGYTF.